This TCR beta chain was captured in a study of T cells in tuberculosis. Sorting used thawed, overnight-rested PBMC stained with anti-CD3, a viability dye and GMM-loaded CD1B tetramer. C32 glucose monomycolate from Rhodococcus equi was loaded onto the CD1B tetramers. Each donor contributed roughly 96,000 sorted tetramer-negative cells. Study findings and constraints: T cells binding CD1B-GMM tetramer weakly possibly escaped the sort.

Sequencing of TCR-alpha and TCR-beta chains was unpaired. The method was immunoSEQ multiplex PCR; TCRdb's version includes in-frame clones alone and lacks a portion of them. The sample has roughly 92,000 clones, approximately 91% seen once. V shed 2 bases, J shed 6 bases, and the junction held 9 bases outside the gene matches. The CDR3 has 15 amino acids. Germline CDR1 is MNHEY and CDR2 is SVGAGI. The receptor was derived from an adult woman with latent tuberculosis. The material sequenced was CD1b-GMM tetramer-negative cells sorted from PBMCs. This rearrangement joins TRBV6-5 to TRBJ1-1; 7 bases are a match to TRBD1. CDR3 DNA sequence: TGTGCCAGCAGTTACGAAGCCAGGGGGAGAGCTGAAGCTTTCTTT. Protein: CASSYEARGRAEAFF.